This is a list of T cell receptor beta chains from one sample in a study of tumor and adjacent non-tumor tissue in lung cancer. TCRdb used MiXCR to reprocess the multiplex PCR reads, holding one entry per CDR3 protein. The table has about 110,000 distinct CDR3 sequences, about 64% seen once. The specimen sequenced was distant non-tumor lung tissue. All receptors derive from a man aged 60 to 69 with non-small cell lung cancer. Each CDR3 is given with its conserved first and last residue. D genes are given only for firm matches. Not every row has a clone size; where given, it reads once, few, many or a size class.

j_call clone_size v_call cdr3_length d_call cdr3_nt cdr3_aa
TRBJ1-5 . TRBV20-1 14 . TGCAGTGCTCAAATACCCGGGGACAATCAGCCCCAGCATTTT CSAQIPGDNQPQHF
TRBJ2-3 many TRBV29-1 11 . TGCAGCGTTCAACTAGCAGATACGCAGTATTTT CSVQLADTQYF
TRBJ2-2 many TRBV5-4 17 TRBD1 TGTGCCAGCAGCTTGGGCGGGACAGGGGGGACCACCGGGGAGCTGTTTTTT CASSLGGTGGTTGELFF
TRBJ2-7 once TRBV6-1 18 TRBD2 TGTGCTAGCAGGAAACTCGGGACTAGCGGGAGGGCCGGCTACGAGCAGTACTTC CASRKLGTSGRAGYEQYF
TRBJ2-3 many TRBV5-4 13 . TGTGCCAGCAGCCCAGGAGGGGCGGACACGCAGTATTTT CASSPGGADTQYF
TRBJ1-2 many TRBV6-5 15 . TGTGCCAGCAGTTACTCCCAGGGGCCTTCCTATGGCTACACCTTC CASSYSQGPSYGYTF
TRBJ2-3 . TRBV10-2 14 TRBD2 TGCGCCGGCTGGGTAGCGGGGTCCATAGATACGCAGTATTTT CAGWVAGSIDTQYF
TRBJ2-7 . TRBV11-1 17 . TGTGCTAGCAACCCCCGTCTGGGCGGATACGGCTCCTACGAGCAGTACTTC CASNPRLGGYGSYEQYF
TRBJ1-1 . TRBV29-1 13 TRBD1 TGCAGCGTTTGGACAGGGGGGAACCCTGAAGCTTTCTTT CSVWTGGNPEAFF
TRBJ2-3 . TRBV11-2 14 . TGCGCCAGCAGCTTACGGGAAAACACAGATAAGCAGTATTTT CASSLRENTDKQYF
TRBJ1-1 . TRBV5-6 14 . TGTGCCAGTAGCGATGCCGGGACGATCACTGAAGCTTTCTTT CASSDAGTITEAFF
TRBJ2-7 . TRBV11-2 14 . TGTGCCATCAGCTTGGGACAAGGGAACTACGAGCAGTACTTC CAISLGQGNYEQYF
TRBJ2-3 . TRBV6-5 16 . TGCGCCAGCAGTTACCAGGGCGGGAATAGCACAGATACGCACTATTTT CASSYQGGNSTDTHYF
TRBJ1-2 . TRBV6-6 15 TRBD1 TGTACCAGCAGCACCGGGACAGGGAACTTCTATGGCTACATCTTC CTSSTGTGNFYGYIF
TRBJ2-2 many TRBV29-1 16 TRBD1 TGCAGCGTTGAAGATCTGCGACAGGGGAAAATGGTTGAGCTGTTTTTT CSVEDLRQGKMVELFF
TRBJ1-1 . TRBV5-6 15 . TGCGTCAGCAGCTCCCCCGAAGGGCTTAACACTGAAGCTTTCTTT CVSSSPEGLNTEAFF
TRBJ2-7 many TRBV12-3/TRBV12-4 13 . TGTGCCAGCAGTTCAGGAAGGAACTACGAGCAGTACTTC CASSSGRNYEQYF
TRBJ2-1 medium-sized TRBV6-5 13 TRBD1 TGTGCCAGCAAAATAAAGGGGGCGGGTGAGCAGTTCTTC CASKIKGAGEQFF
TRBJ1-2 many TRBV7-9 14 TRBD1 TGTGCCAGCAGCCGACCTGGGACAGACTATGGCTACACCTTC CASSRPGTDYGYTF
TRBJ2-1 . TRBV5-1 17 TRBD2 TGCGCCAGCGCCTTGGGCAGGACTAGCGGGAGGCAGAATGAGCAGTTCTTC CASALGRTSGRQNEQFF
TRBJ1-5 . TRBV6-2/TRBV6-3 15 . TGTGCCAGCAGGAGCTGGACAGTAGGCAATCAGCCCCAGCATTTT CASRSWTVGNQPQHF
TRBJ2-3 . TRBV29-1 13 TRBD2 TGCAGCGTTGACGGGGGGGGCACAGATACGCCGTATTTT CSVDGGGTDTPYF
TRBJ1-1 many TRBV12-3/TRBV12-4 13 TRBD1 TGTGCCAGCAGTTCGGGCAGGGGGGCTGAAGCTTTCTTT CASSSGRGAEAFF
TRBJ2-1 many TRBV4-2 15 . TGTGCCAGCAGCTTGTTTCGGACCACAGGGAATGAGCAGTTCTTC CASSLFRTTGNEQFF
TRBJ2-1 . TRBV12-3/TRBV12-4 15 . TGTGCCAGCAGTTTGGCAGGGGGGGCCTACAATGGGCAGTTCTTC CASSLAGGAYNGQFF
TRBJ2-7 . TRBV7-9 15 TRBD2 TGTGCCAGCAGCTCGACTAGCGTGTGCTTGTACGAGCAGTACTTC CASSSTSVCLYEQYF
TRBJ1-2 once TRBV12-3/TRBV12-4 14 TRBD1 TGTGTCGGCAGTTTAGGGGGCTCGAACTATGGCTACACCTTC CVGSLGGSNYGYTF
TRBJ2-7 . TRBV4-2 15 TRBD2 TGTGCCAGCAGCCAAAACGGGAGGGTATCCTACGAGCAGTACTTC CASSQNGRVSYEQYF
TRBJ2-5 . TRBV12-3/TRBV12-4 17 TRBD2 TGTGGCAGCAGTGCCCGACTAGCGGGGGGGCCAGGAGAGACCCAGTACTTC CGSSARLAGGPGETQYF
TRBJ1-4 . TRBV28 15 TRBD1 TGTGCCAGCACTTTTGGACAGGGGAATAATGAAAAACTGTTTTTT CASTFGQGNNEKLFF
TRBJ2-7 once TRBV6-5 15 TRBD1 TGTGCCAGCAGTTACTCGGGGACAGCGTTCTACGAGCAGTACTTC CASSYSGTAFYEQYF
TRBJ2-1 . TRBV12-5 11 . TGTGCTAGTGGTTTAATGGGTGAGCAATTCTTC CASGLMGEQFF
TRBJ2-7 . TRBV4-2 15 . TGTGCCAGAAGCCGGAATAGGCGGGGAAACTACGAGCAGTACTTC CARSRNRRGNYEQYF
TRBJ2-5 . TRBV4-1 15 . TGCGCCAGCAGCCCCCACGGGACGGGAACGGAGACCCATTACTTC CASSPHGTGTETHYF
TRBJ1-2 few TRBV20-1 12 TRBD1 TGCAGTGCGCCGACAGGGGACTATGGCTACACCTTC CSAPTGDYGYTF
TRBJ2-5 . TRBV4-1 15 . TGCGCCAGCAGCAGAGGGAATATGGGCCAAGAGACCCAGTATTTC CASSRGNMGQETQYF
TRBJ2-1 . TRBV23-1 11 . TGCGCCAGCAGTCCACTCAATGAGCAGTTCTTC CASSPLNEQFF
TRBJ2-1 . TRBV6-5 15 TRBD2 TGTACCAGCAGCCGATTAGCGGGAGGGCTAAATAAGCAGTTCTTC CTSSRLAGGLNKQFF
TRBJ2-7 many TRBV7-9 12 . TGTGCCAGCAGCCCTACCGAGGGTAAAGCGTACTTC CASSPTEGKAYF
TRBJ2-5 once TRBV11-2 15 . TGTGCCGGCAGCTTAGTCTCCCAAGGAGGAGAGACCCAGTACTTC CAGSLVSQGGETQYF
TRBJ2-3 . TRBV10-3 13 . TGTGCCATCAGTGGTAGGGCAGCAGATACCCAGTATTTT CAISGRAADTQYF
TRBJ2-1 . TRBV6-1 15 TRBD2 TGTGCCATTAGTGGAGGACTAGCGGTCTACAATGAGCAGTTCTTC CAISGGLAVYNEQFF
TRBJ2-7 many TRBV29-1 14 . TGCAGCGTATCCTGGGGGGGACAGGCCCCCGACCAGTACTTC CSVSWGGQAPDQYF
TRBJ1-6 many TRBV28 15 . TGTGCCAGCAGTTTATTCGGACAAAATAATTCACCCCTCCACTTT CASSLFGQNNSPLHF
TRBJ2-4 many TRBV20-1 13 TRBD1 TGCAGTGCTGCCACAGGGGGCTTAAACATTCAGTACTTC CSAATGGLNIQYF
TRBJ2-7 . TRBV5-1 14 TRBD1 TGCGCCAGCAGCCCGGGACAGATAGGCTACGAGCAGTACTTC CASSPGQIGYEQYF
TRBJ1-1 once TRBV12-3/TRBV12-4 13 . TGTGTCAGCAGCTTAAGGGAAGGAACTGAAGCTTTCTTT CVSSLREGTEAFF
TRBJ2-1 . TRBV11-1 14 . TGTGCCAGCAGCTCGCCCCTTGTAGTGGATGAGCAGCTCTTC CASSSPLVVDEQLF
TRBJ1-5 . TRBV20-1 15 . TGCAGTGCCCGACCCCCGGGAGGCAGGGTCCAGCCCCAGCATTTT CSARPPGGRVQPQHF
TRBJ2-1 . TRBV29-1 15 . TGTAGCGCTGAGGGTAGTCACAACTCTTACAATGAGCAGTTCTTT CSAEGSHNSYNEQFF
TRBJ2-2 . TRBV4-1 16 . TGCGCCAGCACCCGAGGAGGACACATGAATAGCGAAGAGCTGTTTTTT CASTRGGHMNSEELFF
TRBJ2-7 many TRBV12-3/TRBV12-4 16 . TGTGCCAGTTCTCTCCGCGGAGGGACAGTGTCCTACGAGCAGTACTTC CASSLRGGTVSYEQYF
TRBJ1-2 . TRBV12-3/TRBV12-4 18 . TGTGCCAGCAGTTTGGGGCAAGGTGAGACAGTGGTGTACTATGGCTACACCTTC CASSLGQGETVVYYGYTF
TRBJ1-1 . TRBV5-1 13 . TGCGCCAGCAGGGAATGGGTGAACGCTGAAGCCTTCTTT CASREWVNAEAFF
TRBJ2-7 . TRBV6-2/TRBV6-3 16 . TGTGCTAGCGGAGTTGCCTTGGGTCTCATGGACTACGAGCAGTACTTC CASGVALGLMDYEQYF
TRBJ1-5 many TRBV14 13 . TGTGCCAGCAGCCAATCGCGGAATCAGCCCCAGCATTTT CASSQSRNQPQHF
TRBJ2-3 many TRBV5-1 14 . TGCGCCAGCAGCCTCACGGACAGTCGAGATACGCAGTATTTT CASSLTDSRDTQYF
TRBJ2-1 few TRBV11-1 18 TRBD2 TGTGCCAGCAGGGATAGCCTAAGCGGGAGGGCCCCCTACAACGAGCAGTTCTTC CASRDSLSGRAPYNEQFF
TRBJ2-1 . TRBV12-3/TRBV12-4 16 . TGTGCCAGCAGTTTAGACCCAGGTCGATCCTACAGTGAGGAGTTCTTC CASSLDPGRSYSEEFF